This TCR beta chain was documented in a study of T cells expressing NK-cell markers. Study-wide context: Sequenced donors, eight in total, included seven who were HCMV-seropositive and one who was seronegative.

The germline gives CDR1 DFQATT, CDR2 SNEGSKA (reference sequence). The CDR3 runs 13 residues. In the case of this clonotype: Its specificity is not known.

5'RACE template switching built TCR beta cDNA with unique molecular identifiers. With the 5' RACE reads reprocessed, TCRdb shows one record per CDR3 protein and no DNA. The sample holds about 380,000 distinct CDR3 sequences. Findings and caveats of the study: HCMV specificity of the expanded NKG2C+ T cell clones stayed unclear. About six of the donors carried dominant NKG2C+ clonotypes that took up roughly 1.0-8% of their CD8+ T cells.

The chain uses TRBV20-1 and TRBJ2-7. This TCR derives from a man aged 18-75 years in good health. The sequencing input was blood T cells: a sorted CD56 or NKG2C T cell subset, CD4+ or CD8+ T cells, or bulk PBMC T cells (not recorded which). This CDR3 reads CSASEYLGYEQYF.